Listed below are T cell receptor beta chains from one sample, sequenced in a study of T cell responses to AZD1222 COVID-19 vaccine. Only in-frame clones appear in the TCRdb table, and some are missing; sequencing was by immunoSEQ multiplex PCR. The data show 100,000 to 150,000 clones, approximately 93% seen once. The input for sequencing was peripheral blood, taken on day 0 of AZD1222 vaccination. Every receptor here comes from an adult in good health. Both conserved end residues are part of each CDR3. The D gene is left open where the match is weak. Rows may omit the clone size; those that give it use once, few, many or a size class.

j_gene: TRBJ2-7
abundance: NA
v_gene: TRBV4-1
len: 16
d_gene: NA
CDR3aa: CASSQGKGSSASEQYF
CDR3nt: TGCGCCAGCAGCCAAGGGAAGGGGTCATCAGCAAGCGAGCAGTACTTC

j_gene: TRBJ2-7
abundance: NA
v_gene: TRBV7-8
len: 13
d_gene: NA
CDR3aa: CASSRGQPYEQYF
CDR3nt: TGTGCCAGCAGCCGCGGACAGCCCTACGAGCAGTACTTC

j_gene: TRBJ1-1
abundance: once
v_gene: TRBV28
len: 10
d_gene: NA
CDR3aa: CASGGTEAFF
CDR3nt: TGTGCCAGCGGGGGCACTGAAGCTTTCTTT

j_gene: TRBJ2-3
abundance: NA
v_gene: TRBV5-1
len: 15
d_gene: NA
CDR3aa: CASSLVGHEKDTQYF
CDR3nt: TGCGCCAGCAGCTTGGTTGGGCATGAGAAAGATACGCAGTATTTT

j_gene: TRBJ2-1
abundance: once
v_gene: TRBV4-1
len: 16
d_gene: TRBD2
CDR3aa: CASSQGGTSGKNEQFF
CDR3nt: TGCGCCAGCAGCCAAGGAGGGACTAGCGGGAAAAATGAGCAGTTCTTC

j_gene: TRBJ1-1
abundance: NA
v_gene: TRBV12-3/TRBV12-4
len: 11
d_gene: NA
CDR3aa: CASSQGTEAFF
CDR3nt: TGTGCCAGCAGTCAGGGGACTGAAGCTTTCTTT

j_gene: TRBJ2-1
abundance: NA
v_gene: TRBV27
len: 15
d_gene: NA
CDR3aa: CASIFLGGSYNEQFF
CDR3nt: TGTGCCAGCATATTCTTGGGTGGGTCCTACAATGAGCAGTTCTTC

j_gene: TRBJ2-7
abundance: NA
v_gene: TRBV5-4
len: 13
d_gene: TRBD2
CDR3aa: CASSTGTSIEQYF
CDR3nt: TGTGCCAGCAGTACTGGGACTAGCATAGAGCAGTACTTC

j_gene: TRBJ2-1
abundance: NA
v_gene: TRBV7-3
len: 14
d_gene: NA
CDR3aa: CASSLNEYSNEQFF
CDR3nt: TGTGCCAGCAGCTTAAACGAATATTCCAATGAGCAGTTCTTC

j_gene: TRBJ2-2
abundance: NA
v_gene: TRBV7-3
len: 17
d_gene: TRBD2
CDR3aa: CASSLSGLAGGTGELFF
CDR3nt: TGTGCCAGCAGCTTATCGGGACTAGCGGGAGGAACCGGGGAGCTGTTTTTT

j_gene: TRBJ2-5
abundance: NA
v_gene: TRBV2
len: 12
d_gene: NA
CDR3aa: CASGARGETQYF
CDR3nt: TGTGCCAGCGGGGCTAGGGGGGAGACCCAGTACTTC

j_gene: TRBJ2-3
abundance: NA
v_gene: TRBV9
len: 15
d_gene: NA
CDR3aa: CASSAVAWSTDTQYF
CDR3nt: TGTGCCAGCAGCGCGGTAGCGTGGAGCACAGATACGCAGTATTTT

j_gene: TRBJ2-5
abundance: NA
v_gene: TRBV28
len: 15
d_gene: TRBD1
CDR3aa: CASSIPTGGEETQYF
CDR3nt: TGTGCCAGCAGTATACCGACAGGGGGCGAGGAGACCCAGTACTTC

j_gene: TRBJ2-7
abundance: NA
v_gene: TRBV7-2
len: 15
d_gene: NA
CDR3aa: CASSLRRGPPDEQYF
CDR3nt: TGTGCCAGCAGCTTACGCCGGGGTCCACCCGACGAGCAGTACTTC

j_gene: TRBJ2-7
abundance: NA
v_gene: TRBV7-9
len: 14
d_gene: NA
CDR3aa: CASSLSGVPYEQYF
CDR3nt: TGTGCCAGCAGCTTGTCCGGGGTTCCCTACGAGCAGTACTTC

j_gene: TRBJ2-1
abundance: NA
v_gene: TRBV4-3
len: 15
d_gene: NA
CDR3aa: CASSQEGTVTNEQFF
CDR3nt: TGCGCCAGCAGCCAAGAGGGCACAGTGACAAATGAGCAGTTCTTC

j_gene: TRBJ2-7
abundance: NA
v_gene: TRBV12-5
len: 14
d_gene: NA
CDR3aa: CASGSEKSLDEQYF
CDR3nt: TGTGCTAGTGGTTCCGAGAAGTCCCTAGACGAGCAGTACTTC

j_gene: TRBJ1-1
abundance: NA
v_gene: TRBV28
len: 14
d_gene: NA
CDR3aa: CASSFRALGTEAFF
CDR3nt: TGTGCCAGCAGTTTCCGGGCTTTGGGCACTGAAGCTTTCTTT

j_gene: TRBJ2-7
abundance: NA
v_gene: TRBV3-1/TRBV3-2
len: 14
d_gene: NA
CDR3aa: CASSQPSVSNEQYF
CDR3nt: TGTGCCAGCAGCCAACCGTCGGTTTCCAACGAGCAGTACTTC

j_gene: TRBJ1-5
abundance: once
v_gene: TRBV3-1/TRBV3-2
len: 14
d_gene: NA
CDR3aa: CASSQFQGGEPQHF
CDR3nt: TGTGCCAGCAGCCAATTCCAGGGTGGGGAGCCCCAGCATTTT

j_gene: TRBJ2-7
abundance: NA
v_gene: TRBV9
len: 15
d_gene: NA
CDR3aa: CASSVEPTTSYEQYF
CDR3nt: TGTGCCAGCAGCGTGGAGCCTACCACCTCCTACGAGCAGTACTTC

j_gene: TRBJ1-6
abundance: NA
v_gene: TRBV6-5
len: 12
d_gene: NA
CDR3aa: CASIGDISPLHF
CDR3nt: TGTGCCAGCATTGGGGACATTTCACCCCTCCACTTT

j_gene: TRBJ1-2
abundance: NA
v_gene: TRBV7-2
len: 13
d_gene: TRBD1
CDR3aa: CASSPGTEYGYTF
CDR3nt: TGTGCCAGCAGCCCGGGGACAGAATATGGCTACACCTTC

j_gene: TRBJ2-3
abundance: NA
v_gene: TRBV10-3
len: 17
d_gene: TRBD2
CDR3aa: CAISGTSGRLGTDTQYF
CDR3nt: TGTGCCATCAGCGGGACTAGCGGGAGGCTTGGAACAGATACGCAGTATTTT

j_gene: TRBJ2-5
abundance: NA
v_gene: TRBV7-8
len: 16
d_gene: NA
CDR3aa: CASRHNPGTKRETQYF
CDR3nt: TGTGCCAGCAGACACAATCCCGGGACAAAGCGAGAGACCCAGTACTTC

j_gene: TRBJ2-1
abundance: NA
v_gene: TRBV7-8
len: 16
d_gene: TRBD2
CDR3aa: CASRRSGTSGYNEQFF
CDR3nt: TGTGCCAGCAGAAGATCCGGGACTAGCGGTTACAATGAGCAGTTCTTC

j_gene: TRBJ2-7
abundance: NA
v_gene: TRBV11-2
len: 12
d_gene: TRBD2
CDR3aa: CASRAGGPEQYF
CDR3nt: TGTGCCAGCCGGGCGGGGGGGCCTGAGCAGTACTTC

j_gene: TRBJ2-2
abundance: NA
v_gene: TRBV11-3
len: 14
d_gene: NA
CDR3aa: CASSFRGGTGELFF
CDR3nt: TGTGCCAGCAGCTTCAGGGGAGGCACCGGGGAGCTGTTTTTT

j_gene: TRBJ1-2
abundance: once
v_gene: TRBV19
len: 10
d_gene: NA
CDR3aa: CACRLDGYTF
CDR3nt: TGTGCCTGCCGACTGGATGGCTACACCTTC

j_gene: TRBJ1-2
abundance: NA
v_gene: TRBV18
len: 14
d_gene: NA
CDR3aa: CASSSSRGNYGYTF
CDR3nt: TGTGCCAGCTCATCTTCTAGGGGGAACTATGGCTACACCTTC

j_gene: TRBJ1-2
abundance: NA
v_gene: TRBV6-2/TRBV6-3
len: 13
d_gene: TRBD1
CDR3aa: CASSRGQGYGYTF
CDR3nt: TGTGCCAGCAGTCGCGGACAGGGATATGGCTACACCTTC

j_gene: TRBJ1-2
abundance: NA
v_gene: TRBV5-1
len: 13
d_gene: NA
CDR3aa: CASSLERGYGYTF
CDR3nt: TGCGCCAGCAGCTTGGAACGGGGCTATGGCTACACCTTC

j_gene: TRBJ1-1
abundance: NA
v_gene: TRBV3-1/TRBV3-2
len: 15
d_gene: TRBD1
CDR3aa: CASSQTGAPNTEAFF
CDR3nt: TGTGCCAGCAGCCAAACAGGGGCGCCGAACACTGAAGCTTTCTTT

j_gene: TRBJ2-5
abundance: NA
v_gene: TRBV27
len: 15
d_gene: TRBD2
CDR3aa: CASKRARGYQETQYF
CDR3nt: TGTGCCAGCAAAAGGGCGCGGGGGTACCAAGAGACCCAGTACTTC

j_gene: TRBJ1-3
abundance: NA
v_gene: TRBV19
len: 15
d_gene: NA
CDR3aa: CASSTRGSSGNTIYF
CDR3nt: TGTGCCAGTAGTACCAGGGGTAGTAGCGGAAACACCATATATTTT

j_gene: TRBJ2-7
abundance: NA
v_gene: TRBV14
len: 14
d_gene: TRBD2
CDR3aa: CASSHLGLEYEQYF
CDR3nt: TGTGCCAGCAGCCACCTCGGACTAGAGTACGAGCAGTACTTC

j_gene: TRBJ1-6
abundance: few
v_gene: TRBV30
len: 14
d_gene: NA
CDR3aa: CAWSLSSYNSPLHF
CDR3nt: TGTGCCTGGAGTCTTAGCTCCTATAATTCACCCCTCCACTTT

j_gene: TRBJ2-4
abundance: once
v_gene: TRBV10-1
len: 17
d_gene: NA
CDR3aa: CASKRVIELIAKNIQYF
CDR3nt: TGCGCCAGCAAAAGGGTCATAGAACTCATAGCCAAAAACATTCAGTACTTC

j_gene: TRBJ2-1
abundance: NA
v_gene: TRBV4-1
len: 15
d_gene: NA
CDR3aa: CASSQSADTYNEQFF
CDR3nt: TGCGCCAGCAGCCAATCCGCGGATACCTACAATGAGCAGTTCTTC

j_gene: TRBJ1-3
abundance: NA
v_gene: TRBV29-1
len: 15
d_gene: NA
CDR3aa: CSVEQGIGSGNTIYF
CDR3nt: TGCAGCGTTGAACAGGGGATCGGCTCTGGAAACACCATATATTTT

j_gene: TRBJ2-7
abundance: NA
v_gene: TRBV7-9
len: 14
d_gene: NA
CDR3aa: CASSFSRGGYEQYF
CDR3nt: TGTGCCAGCAGCTTCAGCAGGGGAGGGTACGAGCAGTACTTC

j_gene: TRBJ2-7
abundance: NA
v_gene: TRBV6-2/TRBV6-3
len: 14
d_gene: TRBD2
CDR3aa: CASSLSRLAYEQYF
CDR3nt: TGTGCCAGCAGTCTATCCAGACTAGCTTACGAGCAGTACTTC

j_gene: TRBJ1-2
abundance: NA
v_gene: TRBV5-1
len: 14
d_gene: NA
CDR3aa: CASSPHRAGDGYTF
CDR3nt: TGCGCCAGCAGCCCACACAGGGCGGGAGATGGCTACACCTTC

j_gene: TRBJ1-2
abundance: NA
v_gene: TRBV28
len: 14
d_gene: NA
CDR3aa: CASQTSVHNYGYTF
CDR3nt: TGTGCCAGTCAGACTTCCGTACACAACTATGGCTACACCTTC

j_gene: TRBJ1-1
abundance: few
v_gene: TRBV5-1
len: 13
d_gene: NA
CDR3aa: CASSSGPKSEAFF
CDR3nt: TGCGCCAGCAGCTCCGGCCCGAAGTCTGAAGCTTTCTTT

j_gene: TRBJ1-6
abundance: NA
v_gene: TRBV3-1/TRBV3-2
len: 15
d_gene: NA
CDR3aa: CASSQGSGSNSPLHF
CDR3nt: TGTGCCAGCAGCCAAGGATCAGGGAGTAATTCACCCCTCCACTTT

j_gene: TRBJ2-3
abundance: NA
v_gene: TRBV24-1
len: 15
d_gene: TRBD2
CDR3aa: CATSDASGGTDTQYF
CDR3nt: TGTGCCACCAGTGATGCTAGCGGGGGAACAGATACGCAGTATTTT

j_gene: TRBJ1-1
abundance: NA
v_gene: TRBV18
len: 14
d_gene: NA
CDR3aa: CASSPTGVGTEAFF
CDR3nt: TGTGCCAGCTCACCAACGGGAGTGGGCACTGAAGCTTTCTTT

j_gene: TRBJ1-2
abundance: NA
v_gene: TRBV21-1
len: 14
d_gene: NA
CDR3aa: CASSKGQGRYGYTF
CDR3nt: TGTGCCAGCAGCAAAGGCCAGGGTCGCTATGGCTACACCTTC

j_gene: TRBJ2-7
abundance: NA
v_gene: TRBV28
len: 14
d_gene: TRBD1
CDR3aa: CASRQGQVVNEQYF
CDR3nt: TGTGCCAGCAGGCAGGGACAGGTTGTTAACGAGCAGTACTTC

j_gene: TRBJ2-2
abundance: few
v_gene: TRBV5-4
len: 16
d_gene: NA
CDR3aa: CASSPIQGLGTGELFF
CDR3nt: TGTGCCAGCAGCCCGATACAGGGTTTAGGCACCGGGGAGCTGTTTTTT

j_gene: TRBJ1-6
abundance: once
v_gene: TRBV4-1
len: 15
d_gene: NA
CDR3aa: CASSQVQGFNSPLHF
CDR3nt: TGCGCCAGCAGCCAAGTTCAGGGTTTTAATTCACCCCTCCACTTT

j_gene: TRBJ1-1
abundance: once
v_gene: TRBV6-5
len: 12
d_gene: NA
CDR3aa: CATDTTRAEAFF
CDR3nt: TGTGCCACCGATACGACGCGTGCTGAAGCTTTCTTT

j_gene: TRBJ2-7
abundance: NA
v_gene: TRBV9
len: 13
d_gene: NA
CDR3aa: CASSATGQYEQYF
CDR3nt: TGTGCCAGCAGCGCTACAGGTCAATACGAGCAGTACTTC